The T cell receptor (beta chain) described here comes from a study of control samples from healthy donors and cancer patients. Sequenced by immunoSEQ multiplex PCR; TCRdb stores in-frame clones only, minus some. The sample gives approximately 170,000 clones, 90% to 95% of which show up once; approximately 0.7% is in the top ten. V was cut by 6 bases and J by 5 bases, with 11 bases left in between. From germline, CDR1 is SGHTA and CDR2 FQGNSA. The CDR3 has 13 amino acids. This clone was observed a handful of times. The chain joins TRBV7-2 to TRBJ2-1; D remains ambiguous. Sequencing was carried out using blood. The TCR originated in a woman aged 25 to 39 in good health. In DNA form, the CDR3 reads TGTGCCAGCAGTAACCTGAGGAACAATGAGCAGTTCTTC. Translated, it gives CASSNLRNNEQFF.